The 5 T cell receptor beta chains presented below share a single source sample, sequenced in a study of blood T cells in healthy people across ages. For the second PCR, which ran for roughly 7 to 11 cycles, a sample-barcoded 5' primer and a J-beta primer mix were used. A single record per CDR3 protein comes from TCRdb applying MiXCR to the 5' RACE reads. The data show 1,500,000 or so distinct CDR3 sequences, approximately 43% seen once. The specimen sequenced was blood. These receptors all stem from a woman between 18 and 29 years old in good health.

The chain is built from TRBV29-1 and TRBJ1-4; TRBD1 matches 9 bases. Germline CDR1 is SQVTM and CDR2 is ANQGSEA. CDR3 length equals 13 residues. After removal of 3 bases from V and 6 bases from J, the junction contained 2 bases not matched to a gene. The CDR3 protein is CSVEGQGHEKLFF. The DNA of the CDR3 is TGCAGCGTTGAGGGACAGGGCCATGAAAAACTGTTTTTT.

The rearrangement joins TRBV9 to TRBJ2-1; 8 bases align to TRBD2. Germline lookup yields CDR1 SGDLS and CDR2 YYNGEE. This CDR3 is 16 amino acids long. V was clipped by 0 bases and J by 4 bases; unmatched bases: 6. The CDR3 protein is CASSVASPSGYNEQFF. CDR3 bases: TGTGCCAGCAGCGTAGCTTCACCTAGCGGGTACAATGAGCAGTTCTTC.

The DNA of the CDR3 is TGTGCCAGCAGCAAGACTAGAGGGGAGACCCAGTACTTC. As protein: CASSKTRGETQYF. The chain joins TRBV3-1 to TRBJ2-5; D perhaps matches TRBD2 (6 bases). Trimming stripped 5 bases from V and 5 bases from J, with 12 bases between. Germline V gives CDR1 LGHDT, CDR2 YNNKEL (reference sequence). The CDR3 is made up of 13 amino acids.

The rearrangement joins TRBV6-1 to TRBJ2-1; a possible D gene is TRBD1 (6 bases). CDR1 is MNHNS and CDR2 is SASEGT in the germline V gene. V lost 4 bases and J lost 5, with 18 bases in between. The CDR3 spans 16 residues. The CDR3 DNA follows: TGTGCCAGCAGTGGGAGACAGGCGGTAGGCCACAATGAGCAGTTCTTC. Protein sequence: CASSGRQAVGHNEQFF.

The chain carries TRBV5-1 and TRBJ1-1; D is uncertain. Germline CDR1 and CDR2: SGHRS and YFSETQ. Between the trimmed V and J ends, which lost 5 bases and 2 bases, there was a span of 16 bases. The CDR3 has 15 residues. The CDR3 nucleotides read TGCGCCAGCAGACACCGTTTAACAGACAACACTGAAGCTTTCTTT. It codes for CASRHRLTDNTEAFF.